The clone carrying this T cell receptor beta chain was seen only a few times. No antigen is known for it. This entry comes from a study of CD8+CD57+ T cells in acquired aplastic anemia. Study information: Mean DNA quantity obtained from sorted CD4+ and CD8+ cells was around 2.9 ug.

TCR beta VDJ and CDR3 profiling used genomic DNA as template. MiXCR, applied by TCRdb to the reads, yields one record per CDR3 protein. The sample holds around 180,000 distinct CDR3 sequences, around 66% seen once. Trimming removed 2 bases from V and 7 bases from J, with 15 bases in between. Germline V CDR1 and CDR2: SNHLY, FYNNEI. The CDR3 sequence is 16 residues long. Study-level points and caveats: Researchers reported that CD8+ Simpson's diversity was not significantly different in patients versus controls. A set of roughly 27 CD8+ CDR3 sequences was shared between patients and controls, and these sequences appeared highly expressed in patients.

The J gene is TRBJ1-6, the V gene TRBV2; D ambiguous. Material for sequencing was sorted CD4+, CD8+, or CD8+CD57+ T cells (not recorded which) from PBMCs. The receptor was derived from a human donor with severe aplastic anemia or a healthy control (not recorded which). CDR3 in amino acids: CASSEKGAGQNSPLHF. As DNA, the CDR3 is TGTGCCAGCAGTGAAAAGGGAGCGGGCCAAAATTCACCCCTCCACTTT.